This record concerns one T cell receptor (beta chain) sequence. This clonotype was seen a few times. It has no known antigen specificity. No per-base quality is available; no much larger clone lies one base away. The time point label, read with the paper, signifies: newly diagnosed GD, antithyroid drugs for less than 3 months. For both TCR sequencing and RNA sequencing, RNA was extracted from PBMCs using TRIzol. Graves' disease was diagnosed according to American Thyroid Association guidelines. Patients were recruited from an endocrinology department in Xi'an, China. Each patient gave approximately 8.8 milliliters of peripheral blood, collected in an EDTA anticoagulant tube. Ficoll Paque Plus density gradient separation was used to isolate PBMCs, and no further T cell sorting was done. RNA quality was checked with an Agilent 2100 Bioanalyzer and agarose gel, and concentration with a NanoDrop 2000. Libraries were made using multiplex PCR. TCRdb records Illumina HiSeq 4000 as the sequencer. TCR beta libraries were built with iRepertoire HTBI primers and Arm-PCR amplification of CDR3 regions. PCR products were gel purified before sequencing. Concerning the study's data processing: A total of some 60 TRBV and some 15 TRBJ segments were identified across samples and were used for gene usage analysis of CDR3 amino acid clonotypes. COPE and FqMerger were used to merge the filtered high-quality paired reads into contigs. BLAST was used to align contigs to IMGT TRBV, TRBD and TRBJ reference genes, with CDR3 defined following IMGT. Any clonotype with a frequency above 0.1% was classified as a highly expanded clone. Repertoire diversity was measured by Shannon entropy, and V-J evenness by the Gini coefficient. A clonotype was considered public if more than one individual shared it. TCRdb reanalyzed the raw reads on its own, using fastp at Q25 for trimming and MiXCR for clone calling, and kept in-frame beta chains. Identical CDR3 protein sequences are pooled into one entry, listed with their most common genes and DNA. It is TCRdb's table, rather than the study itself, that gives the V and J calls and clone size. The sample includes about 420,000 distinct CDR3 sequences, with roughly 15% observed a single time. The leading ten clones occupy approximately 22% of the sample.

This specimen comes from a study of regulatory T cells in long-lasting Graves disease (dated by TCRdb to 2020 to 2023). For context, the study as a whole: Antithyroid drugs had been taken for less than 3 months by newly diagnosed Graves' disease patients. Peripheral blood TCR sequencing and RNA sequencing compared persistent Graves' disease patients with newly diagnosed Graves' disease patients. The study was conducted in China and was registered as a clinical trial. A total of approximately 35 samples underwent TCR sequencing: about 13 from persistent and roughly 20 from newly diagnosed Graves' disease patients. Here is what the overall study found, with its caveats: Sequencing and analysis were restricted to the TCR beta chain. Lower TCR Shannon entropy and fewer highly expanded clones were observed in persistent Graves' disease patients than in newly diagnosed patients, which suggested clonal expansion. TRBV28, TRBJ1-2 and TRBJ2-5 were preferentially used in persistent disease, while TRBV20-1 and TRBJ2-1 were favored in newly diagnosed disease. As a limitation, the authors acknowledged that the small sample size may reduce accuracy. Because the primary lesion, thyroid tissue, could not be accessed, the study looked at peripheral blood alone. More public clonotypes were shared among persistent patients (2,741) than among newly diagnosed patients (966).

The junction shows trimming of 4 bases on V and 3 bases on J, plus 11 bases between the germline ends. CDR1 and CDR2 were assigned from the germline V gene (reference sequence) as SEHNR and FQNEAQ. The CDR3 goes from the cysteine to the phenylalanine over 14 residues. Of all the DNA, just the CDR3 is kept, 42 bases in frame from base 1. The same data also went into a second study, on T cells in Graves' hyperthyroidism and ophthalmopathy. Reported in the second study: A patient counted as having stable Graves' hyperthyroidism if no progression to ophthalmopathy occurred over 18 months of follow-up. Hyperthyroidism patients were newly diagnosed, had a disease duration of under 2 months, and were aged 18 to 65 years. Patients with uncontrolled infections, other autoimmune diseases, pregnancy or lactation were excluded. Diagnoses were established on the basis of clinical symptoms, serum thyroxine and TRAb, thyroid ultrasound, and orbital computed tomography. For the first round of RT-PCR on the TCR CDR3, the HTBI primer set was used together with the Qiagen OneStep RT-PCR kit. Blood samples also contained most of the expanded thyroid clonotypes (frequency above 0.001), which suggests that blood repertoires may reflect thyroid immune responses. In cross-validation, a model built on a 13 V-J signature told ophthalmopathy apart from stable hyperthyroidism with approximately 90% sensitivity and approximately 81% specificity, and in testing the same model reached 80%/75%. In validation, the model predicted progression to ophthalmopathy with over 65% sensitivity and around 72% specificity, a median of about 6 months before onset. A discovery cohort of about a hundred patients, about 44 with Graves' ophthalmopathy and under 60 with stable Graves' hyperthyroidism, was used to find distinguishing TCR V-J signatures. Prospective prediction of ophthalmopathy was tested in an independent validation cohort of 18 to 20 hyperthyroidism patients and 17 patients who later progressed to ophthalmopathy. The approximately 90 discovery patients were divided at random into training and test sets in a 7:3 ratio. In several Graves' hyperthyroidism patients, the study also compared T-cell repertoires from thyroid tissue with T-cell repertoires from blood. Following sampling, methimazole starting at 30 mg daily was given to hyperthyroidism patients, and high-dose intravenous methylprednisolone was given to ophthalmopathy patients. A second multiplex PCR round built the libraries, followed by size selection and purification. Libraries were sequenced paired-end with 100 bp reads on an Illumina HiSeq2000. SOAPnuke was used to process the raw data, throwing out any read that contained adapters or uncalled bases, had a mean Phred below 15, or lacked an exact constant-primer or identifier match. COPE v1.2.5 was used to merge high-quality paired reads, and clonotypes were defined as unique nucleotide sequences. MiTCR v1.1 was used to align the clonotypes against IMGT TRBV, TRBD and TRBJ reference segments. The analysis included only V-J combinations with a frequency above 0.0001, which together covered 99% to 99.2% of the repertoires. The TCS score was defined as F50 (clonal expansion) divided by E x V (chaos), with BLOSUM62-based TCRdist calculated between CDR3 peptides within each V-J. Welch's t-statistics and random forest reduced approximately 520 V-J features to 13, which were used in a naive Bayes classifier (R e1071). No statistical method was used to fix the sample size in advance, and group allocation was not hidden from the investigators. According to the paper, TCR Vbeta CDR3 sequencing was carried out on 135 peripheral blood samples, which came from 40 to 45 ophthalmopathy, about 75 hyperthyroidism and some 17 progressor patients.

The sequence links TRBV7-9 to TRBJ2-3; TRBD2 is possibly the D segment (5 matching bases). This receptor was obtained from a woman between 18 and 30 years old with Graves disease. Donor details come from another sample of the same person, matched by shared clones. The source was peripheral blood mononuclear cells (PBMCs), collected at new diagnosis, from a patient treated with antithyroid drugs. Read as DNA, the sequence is TGTGCCAGCAGCTCAGACTACACGACAGATACGCAGTATTTT. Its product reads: CASSSDYTTDTQYF.